The 29 T cell receptor beta chains reported below all come from one sample, sequenced in a study of cytotoxic CD8 clonotypes in ibrutinib-treated CLL. This table comes from immunoSEQ multiplex PCR, and its TCRdb copy is limited to in-frame clones, with some not included. The sample consists of about 330,000 clones, roughly 70% of them appearing once. Sample: PBMCs, taken after 36 months of ibrutinib treatment. These receptors were taken from a human donor with chronic lymphocytic leukemia.

The V call is TRBV18, the J call TRBJ2-3, with TRBD1 identical over 7 bases. The CDR3 is 15 amino acids. V gave up 3 bases and J gave up 0 bases; unmatched junction bases: 3. The germline V gene has CDR1 KGHSH and CDR2 LQKENI. The chain's CDR3 is CASSPQQGSTDTQYF. The CDR3, as DNA: TGTGCCAGCTCACCGCAACAGGGGAGCACAGATACGCAGTATTTT.

This clone appeared a few times. The chain combines TRBV4-1 with TRBJ2-7; 11 bases fit TRBD2. The V gene's germline CDR1 is MGHRA and CDR2 YSYEKL. The junction had 5 bases not matched to a gene; V was cut back by 4 bases and J by 3 bases. The CDR3 sequence is 15 residues long. The DNA of the CDR3 is TGCGCCAGCAGCCCCAGACTAGCGGGGAGCTACGAGCAGTACTTC. It yields the protein CASSPRLAGSYEQYF.

In the case of this clone: This sample also contains other DNA sequences that code for the same CDR3. V usage is TRBV5-1 and J usage is TRBJ2-3, with D uncertain. Germline CDR1 SGHRS, CDR2 YFSETQ. The CDR3 is 13 residues long. The ends were cut back, 0 bases at V and 5 bases at J, with 7 bases in the middle. This CDR3 is CASSLEGLDTQYF. The DNA for the CDR3 is TGCGCCAGCAGCTTGGAAGGGTTAGATACGCAGTATTTT. The whole variable domain, filled in from reference TRBV5-1 and TRBJ2-3, reads KAGVTQTPRYLIKTRGQQVTLSCSPISGHRSVSWYQQTPGQGLQFLFEYFSETQRNKGNFPGRFSGRQFSNSRSEMNVSTLELGDSALYLCASSLEGLDTQYFGPGTRLTVL.

The chain has TRBV7-2 and TRBJ1-6; unclear D gene. V was cut by 3 bases and J by 13 bases, with 16 bases left in between. This CDR3 has 14 residues. Germline-derived CDR1 and CDR2 are SGHTA and FQGNSA. This chain's CDR3 is CASSFGQYGSPLHF. The CDR3 DNA reads TGTGCCAGCAGCTTTGGGCAGTATGGTTCCCCCCTCCACTTT.

This clone was detected only a few times. The V call is TRBV12-5, the J call TRBJ1-1; no definite D call. The V end was cut by 1 base, the J end by 5 bases, with 8 bases between. Germline CDR1 LGHNT, CDR2 FRNRAP. The CDR3 runs 13 residues. CDR3 DNA: TGTGCTAGTGGTTTGGGTCGGGCTACTGAAGCTTTCTTT. Protein: CASGLGRATEAFF.

This chain connects TRBV10-2 to TRBJ2-7; 8 bases align to TRBD1. The V gene's germline CDR1 is WSHSY and CDR2 SAAADI. The CDR3 has 14 amino acids. The CDR3 coding sequence is TGCGCTTCAGCCCGGACAGGGTCTTCCTACGAGCAGTACTTC. This encodes CASARTGSSYEQYF.

The genes are TRBV18 and TRBJ2-7; TRBD1 agrees at 9 bases. The J segment lost 9 bases and the V segment lost 4 bases, leaving 13 bases of the junction unmatched. The CDR3 is 15 amino acids. CDR1 and CDR2 (germline): KGHSH, LQKENI. In DNA form, the CDR3 reads TGTGCCAGCTCACTACCGGGACAGGGACCTCCGCCGCAGTACTTC. Residues: CASSLPGQGPPPQYF.

The genes are TRBV6-5 and TRBJ1-2; no firm D call. CDR3 size: 13 residues. Trimming took 6 bases from V and 4 from J, leaving 12 bases between them. The germline V gene encodes CDR1 MNHEY and CDR2 SVGAGI. CDR3 DNA: TGTGCCAGCAGATATAGTGATGGCTATGGCTACACCTTC. Amino acids: CASRYSDGYGYTF.

The rearrangement uses TRBV5-1 and TRBJ1-1, with D possibly matching TRBD1 (6 bases). Trimming took off 0 bases at V and 2 bases at J, with 14 bases between the two ends. Per the germline V gene, CDR1 is SGHRS and CDR2 is YFSETQ. The CDR3 runs to 16 residues. The CDR3 loop is CASSLVQGPNNTEAFF. The CDR3 DNA is TGCGCCAGCAGCTTGGTCCAGGGGCCCAATAACACTGAAGCTTTCTTT.

The chain recombines TRBV18 with TRBJ1-5; D unresolved. Germline V gene data show CDR1 as KGHSH and CDR2 as LQKENI. This CDR3 spans 13 amino acids. V lost 3 bases and J 7 bases, leaving 10 bases between the germline ends. This CDR3 is CASSPAGPQPQHF. In DNA, the CDR3 is TGTGCCAGCTCACCGGCAGGACCCCAGCCCCAGCATTTT.

This clone has just one count. The chain combines TRBV19 with TRBJ2-1; 9 nucleotides agree with TRBD2. Trimming removed 5 bases from V and 2 bases from J; junction bases left unmatched: 7. The CDR3 covers 16 residues. Germline CDR1 reads LNHDA; CDR2 reads SQIVND (reference sequence). The CDR3 coding sequence is TGTGCCAGTAGTTCCCGAGGCGGGGGGGCCTACAATGAGCAGTTCTTC. Amino acids: CASSSRGGGAYNEQFF.

The V and J genes are TRBV4-1 and TRBJ2-5; 10 bases agree with TRBD2. Losses at the gene ends were 0 bases for V and 4 bases for J; bases not matched to a gene: 8. CDR3 size: 17 residues. The germline gives CDR1 MGHRA, CDR2 YSYEKL. CDR3 loop: CASSQDLLAGSGETQYF. The CDR3 DNA reads TGCGCCAGCAGCCAAGATCTACTAGCGGGATCCGGAGAGACCCAGTACTTC.

The chain employs TRBV4-1 and TRBJ1-4; D call uncertain. Trimming took off 2 bases at V and 0 bases at J, with 1 base between the two ends. Germline CDR1 is MGHRA and CDR2 is YSYEKL. The CDR3 runs to 13 residues. Written as DNA, the CDR3 is TGCGCCAGCAGCCAAACAACTAATGAAAAACTGTTTTTT. It specifies CASSQTTNEKLFF.

The V and J genes are TRBV27 and TRBJ1-5; no firm D call. Per germline, CDR1 MNHEY and CDR2 SMNVEV (reference sequence). The CDR3 spans 14 residues. The V end lost 6 bases, the J end lost 2 bases, and 11 bases lay between the germline ends. The CDR3 here is CASRPGRGNQPQHF. CDR3 DNA sequence: TGTGCCAGCAGACCCGGACGGGGCAATCAGCCCCAGCATTTT.

This chain links TRBV5-1 with TRBJ2-1; 7 nucleotides line up with TRBD1. V was pared by 3 bases and J by 2 bases, with 8 bases of the junction left unmatched. Germline CDR1 reads SGHRS; CDR2 reads YFSETQ. The CDR3 length is 16 residues. CDR3 coding DNA: TGCGCCAGCAGCTACGCCTCCGGGACAGCCTACAATGAGCAGTTCTTC. Translated: CASSYASGTAYNEQFF.

The chain uses TRBV14 and TRBJ2-3, with 8 bases matching TRBD2. Germline V gene data show CDR1 as SGHDN and CDR2 as FVKESK. The CDR3 has 15 residues. J lost 4 bases, V lost 6 bases, and 9 bases had no gene match. CDR3 DNA: TGTGCCAGCAGATATAGGCTCGGGGGGGCAGATACGCAGTATTTT. Translating it yields CASRYRLGGADTQYF.

The gene calls are TRBV11-3 and TRBJ1-2; a weak D match, TRBD1 (5 bases). Germline CDR1 SGHNT, CDR2 YENEEA. The CDR3 has 13 residues. The V gene lost 2 bases and the J gene lost 2 bases, with 6 bases spanning the gap. The CDR3 region is CASSLSGNYGYTF. The CDR3 DNA follows: TGTGCCAGCAGCTTATCAGGGAACTATGGCTACACCTTC.

This chain links TRBV2 with TRBJ2-7; TRBD2 matches at 13 bases. This CDR3 is 16 amino acids long. The germline CDR1 and CDR2 sequences are SNHLY and FYNNEI. V dropped 6 bases and J dropped 4; count of bases not matched to a gene: 9. CDR3 DNA: TGTGCCAGCAGGGGGACTAGCGGGGCAACGGAGTACGAGCAGTACTTC. Translated, it gives CASRGTSGATEYEQYF.

The rearrangement joins TRBV5-6 to TRBJ2-7; possibly TRBD1 for D (6 bases). CDR1 is SGHDT, CDR2 YYEEEE, per germline. This CDR3 has 14 amino acids. V shed 2 bases and J shed 3 bases, with 12 bases lying between them. CDR3 amino acids: CASSFRGRVYEQYF. The CDR3 DNA reads TGTGCCAGCAGCTTCAGGGGCAGGGTCTACGAGCAGTACTTC. Using reference TRBV5-6 and TRBJ2-7 for the parts outside the CDR3, the full variable domain is DAGVTQSPTHLIKTRGQQVTLRCSPKSGHDTVSWYQQALGQGPQFIFQYYEEEERQRGNFPDRFSGHQFPNYSSELNVNALLLGDSALYLCASSFRGRVYEQYFGPGTRLTVT.

The genes are TRBV6-5 and TRBJ2-2; D is unresolved. V was trimmed by 5 bases and J by 0 bases, leaving 7 bases between them. The CDR3 runs 14 residues. Per germline, CDR1 MNHEY and CDR2 SVGAGI. The CDR3 DNA reads TGTGCCAGCAGTAGTAATACGAACACCGGGGAGCTGTTTTTT. Protein sequence: CASSSNTNTGELFF.

The CDR3 loop is CASSVTRRLAGANTGELFF. CDR3 nucleotides: TGTGCCAGCAGCGTAACGAGGCGACTAGCGGGGGCGAACACCGGGGAGCTGTTTTTT. The chain links TRBV9 to TRBJ2-2, with 12 bases that match TRBD2. Germline V gene data show CDR1 as SGDLS and CDR2 as YYNGEE. The junction had 7 bases not matched to a gene; V was cut back by 1 base and J by 0 bases. The CDR3 is made up of 19 amino acids.

The genes are TRBV5-1 and TRBJ1-6, with D perhaps TRBD1 (5 bases). The CDR3 has 14 amino acids. Looked up from germline, CDR1 is SGHRS and CDR2 is YFSETQ. V was trimmed by 0 bases and J by 9 bases, leaving 10 bases between them. CDR3 amino acids: CASSLVGESSPLHF. The CDR3 nucleotides read TGCGCCAGCAGCTTGGTGGGGGAAAGTTCACCCCTCCACTTT.

V is TRBV30 and J is TRBJ1-5; D is possibly TRBD1 (5 bases). V lost 1 base and J 5 bases, leaving 12 bases between the germline ends. The CDR3 runs to 14 residues. Germline CDR1 GTSNPN, CDR2 SVGIG (reference sequence). The CDR3 protein is CAWSATSGDQPQHF. The DNA for the CDR3 is TGTGCCTGGAGTGCGACGTCGGGGGATCAGCCCCAGCATTTT.

This clone was counted a few times. The chain combines TRBV27 with TRBJ1-1, with D unresolved. This CDR3 contains 14 residues. The germline V gene encodes CDR1 MNHEY and CDR2 SMNVEV (reference sequence). Between the trimmed V and J ends, which lost 10 bases and 4 bases, there was a span of 19 bases. The CDR3 here is CATWTIGRITEAFF. CDR3 in DNA: TGTGCCACCTGGACGATCGGGCGTATCACTGAAGCTTTCTTT.

V and J are TRBV7-9 and TRBJ2-2, with unresolved D. Trimming took 6 bases from V and 6 from J, leaving 5 bases between them. Germline lookup yields CDR1 SEHNR and CDR2 FQNEAQ (reference sequence). The CDR3 extends over 11 amino acids. This CDR3 reads CASRGSGELFF. In nucleotides, the CDR3 is TGTGCCAGCAGGGGCTCCGGGGAGCTGTTTTTT.

V and J are TRBV15 and TRBJ2-1; the match to TRBD2 covers 11 bases. J gave up 5 bases and V 5 bases, and 8 bases lay outside the gene matches. The V gene's germline CDR1 is LNHNV and CDR2 YYDKDF (reference sequence). This CDR3 has 16 amino acids. The CDR3 here is CATSRDGTSGNNEQFF. The CDR3, as DNA: TGTGCCACCAGCCGTGACGGGACTAGCGGAAACAATGAGCAGTTCTTC. The variable domain in full, with the rest retrieved from reference TRBV15 and TRBJ2-1, is DAMVIQNPRYQVTQFGKPVTLSCSQTLNHNVMYWYQQKSSQAPKLLFHYYDKDFNNEADTPDNFQSRRPNTSFCFLDIRSPGLGDTAMYLCATSRDGTSGNNEQFFGPGTRLTVL.

The chain has TRBV7-7 and TRBJ2-5; 8 nucleotides match TRBD2. The germline CDR1 and CDR2 sequences are SSHAT and FNYEAQ (reference sequence). With V trimmed by 1 base and J by 2 bases, 6 bases remained unmatched. The CDR3 runs 16 residues. The CDR3 DNA reads TGTGCCAGCAGCTTAGGGGTAGCGGGATTACAAGAGACCCAGTACTTC. Translating gives CASSLGVAGLQETQYF. Together with reference TRBV7-7 and TRBJ2-5, the CDR3 gives the full variable domain: GAGVSQSPRYKVTKRGQDVTLRCDPISSHATLYWYQQALGQGPEFLTYFNYEAQPDKSGLPSDRFSAERPEGSISTLTIQRTEQRDSAMYRCASSLGVAGLQETQYFGPGTRLLVL.

The chain employs TRBV19 and TRBJ1-2, with 8 bases identical to TRBD1. V dropped 6 bases and J dropped 5; count of bases not matched to a gene: 11. Germline V CDR1 and CDR2: LNHDA, SQIVND (reference sequence). The CDR3 has 15 amino acids. CDR3 coding DNA: TGTGCCAGTAGAAGCATTCAGGGGGCGCGGTATGGCTACACCTTC. Protein sequence: CASRSIQGARYGYTF. The full variable domain, completed using reference TRBV19 and TRBJ1-2, is DGGITQSPKYLFRKEGQNVTLSCEQNLNHDAMYWYRQDPGQGLRLIYYSQIVNDFQKGDIAEGYSVSREKKESFPLTVTSAQKNPTAFYLCASRSIQGARYGYTFGSGTRLTVV.

This clone was observed a few times. The chain combines TRBV6-5 with TRBJ1-2; D is undetermined. Trimming removed 2 bases from V and 6 bases from J, with 16 bases in between. The CDR3 loop spans 15 amino acids. The germline CDR1 and CDR2 sequences are MNHEY and SVGAGI. CDR3: CASSYVGRRYDGYTF. The CDR3 region has the DNA TGTGCCAGCAGTTACGTAGGACGGAGATACGATGGCTACACCTTC.